This TCR beta chain was sequenced for a study of CD8 T cells in Susac syndrome. Comment on this clonotype: Antigen unknown.

Peripheral blood CD8+ and CD4+ T cells were profiled by TCR beta sequencing. Study-level points and caveats: Only a relatively small number of individuals were included in the TCR sequencing and HLA analysis.

When the RNA was reverse transcribed, random hexamers were used with an input of roughly 0.45 to 1 ug. It was immunoSEQ multiplex PCR that amplified TCR beta CDR3 across 54 Vbeta and 13 Jbeta. TCRdb re-called the immunoSEQ multiplex PCR reads with MiXCR, one entry per CDR3 protein. The data hold about 180,000 distinct CDR3 sequences, with around 95% observed a single time. The CDR3 is 15 amino acids. Germline loops: CDR1 SGHNT, CDR2 YENEEA. V gave up 5 bases and J gave up 5 bases; unmatched junction bases: 10. J is TRBJ1-2 and V is TRBV11-3, with 8 bases lining up with TRBD1. Sequencing input: CD4+ T cells from PBMCs. The sequence was obtained from a human donor with multiple sclerosis. As DNA, the CDR3 is TGTGCCAGCAGCGTAAGCCCCCAGGGGGCTTATGGCTACACCTTC. Translated: CASSVSPQGAYGYTF.